A selection of T cell receptor beta chains follows, all from one sample in a study of blood T cell repertoires in COVID-19. Assay: immunoSEQ multiplex PCR; the TCRdb copy retains only in-frame clones and omits some. This table holds fewer than 350,000 clones, 86% found once. The source material was peripheral blood. These receptors all come from a woman younger than 45 with COVID-19, enrolled during active disease. CDR3s include the opening cysteine and the closing phenylalanine or tryptophan. A D gene is named only where the DNA matches it firmly. Clone size is not always given. Where it is, it says once, few, many or a class for expanded clones.

CASSLGQGDGNEQFF TGTGCCAGCAGCCTAGGACAGGGGGATGGCAATGAGCAGTTCTTC TRBV9 TRBD1 TRBJ2-1 NA 15
CASSREGTGELFF TGTGCCAGCAGTAGGGAGGGCACCGGGGAGCTGTTTTTT TRBV12-3/TRBV12-4 TRBD2 TRBJ2-2 NA 13
CAWGQGTGGYTF TGTGCCTGGGGACAGGGGACAGGTGGCTACACCTTC TRBV30 TRBD1 TRBJ1-2 NA 12
CASSLVFPSGNTIYF TGTGCCAGCAGCTTAGTTTTTCCATCTGGAAACACCATATATTTT TRBV11-2 NA TRBJ1-3 NA 15
CASSLLGDQPQHF TGTGCCAGCAGTTTGCTAGGGGATCAGCCCCAGCATTTT TRBV27 NA TRBJ1-5 NA 13
CASRGGAWDNEQFF TGTGCCAGCCGAGGGGGCGCCTGGGACAATGAGCAGTTCTTC TRBV27 TRBD1 TRBJ2-1 NA 14
CASIRGNYGYTF TGTGCCAGCATCCGGGGGAATTATGGCTACACCTTC TRBV5-8 NA TRBJ1-2 NA 12
CASSTGDSPLHF TGTGCCAGCAGTACAGGGGATTCACCCCTCCACTTT TRBV7-9 TRBD1 TRBJ1-6 NA 12
CGWQAYNEQYF TGCGGGTGGCAGGCATATAACGAGCAGTACTTC TRBV20-1 NA TRBJ2-7 NA 11
CASSQTPGQGDYGYGYTF TGCGCCAGCAGCCAAACCCCTGGACAGGGGGATTATGGCTATGGCTACACCTTC TRBV4-1 TRBD1 TRBJ1-2 NA 18
CASSRSGTDGEQYF TGTGCCAGTAGCCGATCCGGGACAGACGGCGAGCAGTACTTC TRBV19 TRBD1 TRBJ2-7 NA 14
CASMTGAYNSPLHF TGTGCCAGTATGACAGGGGCCTATAATTCACCCCTCCACTTT TRBV19 TRBD1 TRBJ1-6 once 14
CASSLWEEAFF TGTGCCAGCAGCTTATGGGAGGAAGCTTTCTTT TRBV7-2 NA TRBJ1-1 NA 11
CASSQYRDNEQFF TGTGCCAGCTCACAGTATAGAGACAATGAGCAGTTCTTC TRBV18 NA TRBJ2-1 once 13
CASSLSVSAGMFGDTQYF TGTGCCAGCAGCTTATCGGTATCGGCGGGGATGTTTGGAGATACGCAGTATTTT TRBV7-6 NA TRBJ2-3 NA 18
CASSISSLRRAFF TGTGCCAGTAGTATCTCTTCTCTCCGTCGAGCTTTCTTT TRBV19 NA TRBJ1-1 NA 13
CASSFQQEYQETQYF TGTGCCAGCAGCTTTCAACAGGAGTACCAAGAGACCCAGTACTTC TRBV6-5 NA TRBJ2-5 NA 15
CASSLFKDWVQETQYF TGCGCCAGCAGCTTGTTCAAAGACTGGGTCCAAGAGACCCAGTACTTC TRBV5-1 NA TRBJ2-5 NA 16
CASSLLVPNSYNEQFF TGTGCCAGCAGTTTATTAGTTCCAAACTCCTACAATGAGCAGTTCTTC TRBV28 NA TRBJ2-1 once 16
CASRLRQGARPYEQYF TGTGCCAGCCGGTTACGGCAGGGGGCGCGACCCTACGAGCAGTACTTC TRBV5-5 TRBD1 TRBJ2-7 NA 16
CASRDNPGQSNSPLHF TGTGCCAGTAGGGACAATCCGGGACAGTCGAATTCACCCCTCCACTTT TRBV19 TRBD1 TRBJ1-6 NA 16
CASAQGTTLHF TGTGCCAGCGCCCAGGGAACAACCCTCCACTTT TRBV27 NA TRBJ1-6 few 11
CASSLDRGPDGYTF TGTGCCAGCAGTTTGGACAGGGGGCCGGATGGCTACACCTTC TRBV28 TRBD1 TRBJ1-2 NA 14
CASSYRARETQYF TGTGCCAGCAGCTACAGGGCCCGGGAGACCCAGTACTTC TRBV11-2 NA TRBJ2-5 NA 13
CASTAGTSANYGYTF TGTGCCAGCACCGCCGGGACATCCGCTAACTATGGCTACACCTTC TRBV6-5 NA TRBJ1-2 NA 15
CASLPGTGTDTQYF TGTGCCAGTTTGCCCGGGACAGGGACAGATACGCAGTATTTT TRBV6-5 TRBD1 TRBJ2-3 NA 14
CASSQRDSGRFYNSPLHF TGTGCCAGCTCACAACGGGACAGCGGTAGATTCTATAATTCACCCCTCCACTTT TRBV18 TRBD1 TRBJ1-6 NA 18
CASSLNRMYEQYF TGCGCCAGCAGCTTGAACAGAATGTACGAGCAGTACTTC TRBV5-1 NA TRBJ2-7 once 13
CASSQSSTGKGEAFF TGTGCCAGCAGCCAGAGCTCTACAGGGAAGGGTGAAGCTTTCTTT TRBV3-1/TRBV3-2 NA TRBJ1-1 NA 15
CADSDSGNTIYF TGTGCCGATAGCGACTCTGGAAACACCATATATTTT TRBV2 NA TRBJ1-3 few 12
CASSTAIRIQETQYF TGTGCCAGTAGTACCGCCATTAGAATACAAGAGACCCAGTACTTC TRBV19 NA TRBJ2-5 NA 15
CASSEFWGQGNTEAFF TGTGCCAGCAGTGAATTCTGGGGGCAGGGGAACACTGAAGCTTTCTTT TRBV2 NA TRBJ1-1 few 16
CASSLLQGTPRHNEQFF TGCGCCAGCAGTCTCCTACAGGGTACGCCCCGTCATAATGAGCAGTTCTTC TRBV23-1 NA TRBJ2-1 NA 17
CASSWLTGTGELFF TGTGCCAGCTCTTGGCTCACGGGAACCGGGGAGCTGTTTTTT TRBV6-5 NA TRBJ2-2 NA 14
CASSLEGTGTGVGYTF TGTGCCAGCAGCTTAGAGGGGACCGGGACAGGGGTGGGCTACACCTTC TRBV7-8 TRBD1 TRBJ1-2 NA 16
CASSQEPGLARNEQFF TGCGCCAGCAGCCAAGAACCGGGACTAGCTCGAAATGAGCAGTTCTTC TRBV4-1 TRBD2 TRBJ2-1 once 16
CASSPPGQGGYTF TGCGCCAGCAGCCCCCCGGGACAGGGTGGCTACACCTTC TRBV4-1 TRBD1 TRBJ1-2 NA 13
CAIGQGYEQYF TGTGCCATTGGACAGGGCTACGAGCAGTACTTC TRBV10-3 TRBD1 TRBJ2-7 NA 11
CASSLGGLSEKLFF TGTGCCAGCAGCTTGGGAGGGTTAAGCGAAAAACTGTTTTTT TRBV5-5 NA TRBJ1-4 NA 14
CASGTSYYEQYF TGTGCCAGCGGGACTAGCTACTACGAGCAGTACTTC TRBV12-3/TRBV12-4 TRBD2 TRBJ2-7 NA 12
CASSQAAQGNQPQHF TGCGCCAGCAGCCAAGCGGCGCAGGGCAATCAGCCCCAGCATTTT TRBV4-1 NA TRBJ1-5 once 15
CASSLLQSSYEQYF TGCGCCAGCAGCTTGTTACAAAGCTCCTACGAGCAGTACTTC TRBV5-1 NA TRBJ2-7 NA 14
CASPKGAAQETQYF TGTGCCAGCCCCAAGGGGGCAGCCCAAGAGACCCAGTACTTC TRBV18 TRBD1 TRBJ2-5 NA 14
CASSPGGGADNEQFF TGTGCCAGCAGCCCCGGCGGGGGGGCCGACAATGAGCAGTTCTTC TRBV27 TRBD2 TRBJ2-1 NA 15
CASNPRLAIWNEQFF TGTGCCAGCAACCCGAGACTAGCGATATGGAATGAGCAGTTCTTC TRBV5-6 TRBD2 TRBJ2-1 NA 15
CASRFRQTTGELFF TGTGCCAGCAGATTCCGACAGACCACCGGGGAGCTGTTTTTT TRBV6-5 NA TRBJ2-2 NA 14
CASHNFPGQGIKQPQHF TGTGCCAGCCATAATTTCCCGGGACAGGGTATCAAACAGCCCCAGCATTTT TRBV6-4 TRBD1 TRBJ1-5 NA 17
CASSLSRGVLSYEQYF TGTGCCAGCAGTTTAAGCCGGGGGGTCCTCTCCTACGAGCAGTACTTC TRBV27 TRBD2 TRBJ2-7 NA 16
CASSAGPPTYNEQFF TGTGCCAGCAGCGCGGGGCCTCCCACCTACAATGAGCAGTTCTTC TRBV7-2 NA TRBJ2-1 NA 15
CASSPGNEEQFF TGTGCCAGCAGTCCGGGAAATGAGGAGCAGTTCTTC TRBV6-5 NA TRBJ2-1 NA 12